The 14 T cell receptor beta chains listed next were all sequenced from one sample in a study of neurological immune-mediated disorders. TCRdb fed the 5' RACE reads into MiXCR, producing one record per CDR3 protein. The table records around 60,000 distinct CDR3 sequences, roughly 3.5% of them present only once. Sequenced sample: PBMCs. These receptors were taken from an older woman with multiple sclerosis.

This clonotype has at least ten counts. The rearrangement uses TRBV7-2 and TRBJ2-7, with D perhaps matching TRBD2 (5 bases). Germline V gene lookup returns CDR1 SGHTA and CDR2 FQGNSA. V was pared by 2 bases and J by 5 bases, with 13 bases between. CDR3 size: 14 residues. The chain's CDR3 is CASSLWASGHEQYF. The CDR3 DNA reads TGTGCCAGCAGCTTATGGGCGAGCGGCCACGAGCAGTACTTC.

This clonotype was detected ten times or more. The J gene is TRBJ1-3, the V gene TRBV7-9; unclear D gene. The V and J ends lost 3 bases and 4 bases respectively, with 7 bases between them. The CDR3 is 13 amino acids. Germline CDR1 is SEHNR and CDR2 is FQNEAQ (reference sequence). The CDR3 here is CASSLTAGNTIYF. As DNA, the CDR3 is TGTGCCAGCAGCTTGACGGCGGGAAACACCATATATTTT.

The CDR3 reads CARSALSRGRQINIQYF. The CDR3 DNA reads as TGTGCCAGAAGCGCACTGAGCAGGGGAAGGCAAATTAACATTCAGTACTTC. The J gene is TRBJ2-4, the V gene TRBV5-3; tentatively, D is TRBD1 (6 bases). TRBV5-3 is designated an ORF whose function remains uncertain. Trimming removed 4 bases at V and 7 bases at J, with 24 bases between. The CDR3 has 17 amino acids.

This clonotype has at least ten counts. V and J are TRBV20-1 and TRBJ2-2; D unclear. The CDR3 is made up of 12 amino acids. V lost 8 bases to trimming and J lost 0 bases, with 7 bases between them. Germline V gene lookup returns CDR1 DFQATT and CDR2 SNEGSKA (reference sequence). The CDR3 loop reads CSSVTNTGELFF. As DNA, the CDR3 is TGCAGTTCAGTTACGAACACCGGGGAGCTGTTTTTT.

Remarks on this clonotype: The junction departs from the called germline gene at one end, perhaps through a read error. The gene calls are TRBV28 and TRBJ2-7, with 7 bases that match TRBD1. The CDR3 contains 14 residues. Germline CDR1 is MDHEN and CDR2 is SYDVKM. Here the CDR3 reads CASSRTGESYEHYF. The CDR3 DNA follows: TGTGCCAGCAGTCGTACAGGGGAGTCCTACGAGCATTACTTC.

This clonotype was seen many times. The DNA of the CDR3 is TGTGCCAGCACCGTGGAACCGGAGACCCAGTACTTC. This sequence encodes CASTVEPETQYF. The chain has TRBV7-9 and TRBJ2-5; D ambiguous. CDR1 is SEHNR, CDR2 FQNEAQ, per germline (reference sequence). The CDR3 runs 12 residues. The V gene lost 7 bases and the J gene lost 5 bases, with 11 bases spanning the gap.

This clonotype showed up many times. This sequence joins TRBV4-1 and TRBJ1-2; D gene uncertain. The germline V and J ends were trimmed by 1 base and 2 bases, with 14 bases remaining between them. CDR1 and CDR2 from the germline V gene are MGHRA and YSYEKL. The CDR3 runs to 16 residues. This CDR3 reads CASSQGRLSVNYGYTF. The CDR3 coding sequence is TGCGCCAGCAGCCAAGGGCGATTATCGGTAAACTATGGCTACACCTTC.

This clonotype was recorded at least ten times. The rearrangement joins TRBV10-3 to TRBJ2-7, with a possible D match to TRBD1 (5 bases). Per germline, CDR1 ENHRY and CDR2 SYGVKD. The CDR3 totals 15 residues. V gave up 0 bases and J gave up 1 base, with 10 bases separating them. The CDR3: CAISESDRQSYEQYF. CDR3 in DNA: TGTGCCATCAGTGAGTCGGACCGACAGTCCTACGAGCAGTACTTC.

At least ten counts were recorded for this clonotype. The gene calls are TRBV11-1 and TRBJ2-1, with 10 bases aligning to TRBD2. Looked up from germline, CDR1 is SGHAT and CDR2 is FQDESV (reference sequence). The trim removed 3 bases at V and 4 bases at J, leaving 3 bases unmatched. The CDR3 has 15 residues. The CDR3 loop is CASSFSSGGYNEQFF. As DNA, the CDR3 is TGTGCCAGCAGCTTCTCTAGCGGGGGATACAATGAGCAGTTCTTC.

This clonotype has a count of ten or more. The chain recombines TRBV20-1 with TRBJ2-3; 8 bases are shared with TRBD2. The V segment lost 0 bases and the J segment 5 bases; nucleotides outside the gene matches: 7. The length of the CDR3 is 15 residues. Germline V gene lookup returns CDR1 DFQATT and CDR2 SNEGSKA (reference sequence). Written as DNA, the CDR3 is TGCAGTGCTAGAGATGCGGGGGGCTGGATAGATACGCAGTATTTT. It encodes CSARDAGGWIDTQYF.

V usage is TRBV27 and J usage is TRBJ2-7; 9 nucleotides match TRBD1. The V gene end was trimmed by 2 bases and the J gene end by 7 bases; junction bases not matched to a gene: 6. CDR3 size: 14 residues. The germline V gene has CDR1 MNHEY and CDR2 SMNVEV (reference sequence). Here the CDR3 reads CASSLHRGPVEQYF. For the CDR3, the DNA is TGTGCCAGCAGTTTACACAGGGGGCCAGTAGAGCAGTACTTC.

This clonotype showed up many times. V is TRBV2 and J is TRBJ1-1, with no clear D. CDR1 and CDR2 from the germline V gene are SNHLY and FYNNEI. The CDR3 runs 12 residues. The ends were cut back, 6 bases at V and 7 bases at J, with 12 bases in the middle. DNA of the CDR3: TGTGCCAGCAGAGGTCGGGGATTTGAAGCTTTCTTT. As protein: CASRGRGFEAFF.

This clonotype was detected many times. V usage is TRBV5-1 and J usage is TRBJ2-5; 8 nucleotides line up with TRBD1. The CDR3 totals 14 residues. Losses at the gene ends were 5 bases for V and 4 bases for J; bases not matched to a gene: 7. Per the germline V gene, CDR1 is SGHRS and CDR2 is YFSETQ. Here the CDR3 reads CASRLTGGRETQYF. The CDR3 DNA reads as TGCGCCAGCAGACTCACAGGGGGACGAGAGACCCAGTACTTC.

Many counts were recorded for this clonotype. The CDR3 protein is CASSFDLGSRTDTQYF. In DNA, the CDR3 is TGTGCCAGCAGTTTCGACTTGGGGAGTCGCACAGATACGCAGTATTTT. The chain is built from TRBV28 and TRBJ2-3, with D maybe TRBD2 (5 bases). There are 16 residues in the CDR3. V was pared by 3 bases and J by 1 base, with 14 bases between. CDR1 is MDHEN, CDR2 SYDVKM, per germline.